Each of the 21 T cell receptor beta chains below was sequenced from the same sample in a study of shared clonotypes between healthy human individuals. Profiling relied on immunoSEQ multiplex PCR, and the TCRdb table lists in-frame clones only, not all of them. The sample records more than 2 million clones, about 95% being singletons. Cells designated naive CD8 were CD45RO-negative and were positively selected for CCR7, with terminally differentiated effector memory CD45RA+ cells excluded. The sample taken for sequencing was naive CD8+ T cells sorted from blood. The receptors stem from a man aged 18 to 29 in good health.

The sample holds one count of this clone. The DNA of the CDR3 is TGTGCCAGCAGCCCCCGCGGGGAGCGGGAGACCCAGTACTTC. Translated: CASSPRGERETQYF. V usage is TRBV7-6 and J usage is TRBJ2-5; a possible D gene is TRBD2 (6 bases). Trimming pared 5 bases from V and 5 bases from J, leaving 15 bases between. The CDR3 contains 14 residues. The V gene's germline CDR1 is SGHVS and CDR2 FNYEAQ.

This chain connects TRBV7-6 to TRBJ2-6; D remains ambiguous. Trimming took off 1 base at V and 0 bases at J, with 7 bases between the two ends. This CDR3 is 16 amino acids long. Germline V CDR1 and CDR2: SGHVS, FNYEAQ. The CDR3 DNA reads as TGTGCCAGCAGCTTAGAGAGCTACTCTGGGGCCAACGTCCTGACTTTC. Its protein is CASSLESYSGANVLTF. Using reference TRBV7-6 and TRBJ2-6 for the parts outside the CDR3, the full variable domain is GAGVSQSPRYKVTKRGQDVALRCDPISGHVSLYWYRQALGQGPEFLTYFNYEAQQDKSGLPNDRFSAERPEGSISTLTIQRTEQRDSAMYRCASSLESYSGANVLTFGAGSRLTVL.

This clone occurred a few times. The J gene is TRBJ1-1, the V gene TRBV5-6; TRBD1 might be the D (5 bases). Trimming shortened V by 3 bases and J by 13 bases, and 22 bases separated the two germline ends. The CDR3 is 14 residues long. Germline V lookup: CDR1 SGHDT, CDR2 YYEEEE. CDR3: CASSSTVLPLMGFF. The CDR3 DNA reads as TGTGCCAGCAGCTCGACAGTGCTACCACTGATGGGTTTCTTT.

The chain links TRBV25-1 to TRBJ2-3, with D perhaps matching TRBD2 (5 bases). The CDR3 consists of 14 residues. Trimming stripped 4 bases from V and 5 bases from J, with 13 bases between. The germline V gene has CDR1 MGHDK and CDR2 SYGVNS. CDR3 nucleotides: TGTGCCAGCAGTGTCTCGGAGGTCTTAGATACGCAGTATTTT. Amino acid sequence: CASSVSEVLDTQYF. The whole variable domain, remainder taken from reference TRBV25-1 and TRBJ2-3, is EADIYQTPRYLVIGTGKKITLECSQTMGHDKMYWYQQDPGMELHLIHYSYGVNSTEKGDLSSESTVSRIRTEHFPLTLESARPSHTSQYLCASSVSEVLDTQYFGPGTRLTVL.

The CDR3: CASSQEAPLAGGHTGELFF. The CDR3 DNA reads as TGCGCCAGCAGCCAAGAGGCCCCACTAGCGGGGGGCCACACCGGGGAGCTGTTTTTT. This chain uses TRBV4-1 with TRBJ2-2; TRBD2 matches 12 bases. Germline V gene data show CDR1 as MGHRA and CDR2 as YSYEKL. Trimming at V came to 0 bases and at J to 3 bases, leaving 8 bases not matched to a gene. The CDR3 totals 19 residues.

The chain is built from TRBV18 and TRBJ2-7, with a weak D call TRBD1 (6 bases). Germline CDR1 and CDR2: KGHSH and LQKENI. The V and J ends lost 4 bases and 0 bases respectively, with 10 bases between them. The CDR3 loop spans 14 amino acids. Here the CDR3 reads CASSLPDSSYEQYF. Written as DNA, the CDR3 is TGTGCCAGCTCACTCCCGGACAGCTCCTACGAGCAGTACTTC.

The chain combines TRBV6-5 with TRBJ2-7, with D possibly called TRBD1 or TRBD2 (5 bases each). This CDR3 has 14 amino acids. The germline V and J ends were trimmed by 5 bases and 6 bases, with 17 bases remaining between them. Per germline, CDR1 MNHEY and CDR2 SVGAGI. DNA for the CDR3: TGTGCCAGCAGTGTCATCCGGGACGCCATCGAGCAGTACTTC. Its translation is CASSVIRDAIEQYF.

This chain joins TRBV4-1 and TRBJ1-1, with unresolved D. This CDR3 contains 14 residues. Germline lookup yields CDR1 MGHRA and CDR2 YSYEKL. The V and J ends lost 1 base and 8 bases respectively, with 14 bases between them. The CDR3 sequence: CASSQGEGSPEAFF. The CDR3 DNA reads as TGCGCCAGCAGCCAAGGAGAAGGGAGCCCCGAAGCTTTCTTT.

This clone has just a few counts. This chain uses TRBV9 with TRBJ2-7, with 8 bases identical to TRBD2. Germline V gene data show CDR1 as SGDLS and CDR2 as YYNGEE. V shed 0 bases, J shed 0 bases, and the junction held 8 bases outside the gene matches. The CDR3 runs 17 residues. CDR3 DNA: TGTGCCAGCAGCGTAGGGGTAGCGGGGTTGAGCTCCTACGAGCAGTACTTC. Protein product: CASSVGVAGLSSYEQYF.

CDR3 region: CASSQEDSHLEQFF. The CDR3, as DNA: TGCGCCAGCAGCCAAGAAGACAGCCATCTGGAGCAGTTCTTC. This chain joins TRBV4-1 and TRBJ2-1; tentatively, D is TRBD1 (5 bases). This CDR3 is built from 14 residues. Germline values: CDR1 MGHRA, CDR2 YSYEKL. The germline V and J ends were trimmed by 0 bases and 10 bases, with 13 bases remaining between them.

This chain joins TRBV10-3 and TRBJ2-2; tentatively, D is TRBD1 (6 bases). CDR1 and CDR2 (germline): ENHRY, SYGVKD. The CDR3 consists of 16 residues. V was pared by 2 bases and J by 5 bases, with 15 bases between. CDR3 sequence: CAISESPGQGTGELFF. Here the CDR3 DNA reads TGTGCCATCAGTGAGAGTCCGGGACAAGGAACCGGGGAGCTGTTTTTT.

CDR3 DNA: TGTGCCAGTAGTGGCAGGGTCGGTATCGTCGTTGACTATGGCTACACCTTC. Protein: CASSGRVGIVVDYGYTF. This chain links TRBV19 with TRBJ1-2; TRBD1 is a possible D gene (5 bases). The V end was cut by 5 bases, the J end by 3 bases, with 22 bases between. Germline loops: CDR1 LNHDA, CDR2 SQIVND (reference sequence). CDR3 length equals 17 residues.

V usage is TRBV28 and J usage is TRBJ1-1, with D possibly being TRBD1 (6 bases). CDR3 length equals 16 residues. In germline, CDR1 is MDHEN, CDR2 SYDVKM. The germline V and J ends were trimmed by 2 bases and 6 bases, with 19 bases remaining between them. This CDR3 reads CASSLRNHRVVPEAFF. The CDR3 DNA is TGTGCCAGCAGTTTACGTAATCACAGGGTGGTCCCTGAAGCTTTCTTT.

This clone was seen a single time. The genes are TRBV7-2 and TRBJ2-7; 7 bases match TRBD2. CDR3 length: 16 amino acids. With V trimmed by 1 base and J by 4 bases, 10 bases remained unmatched. Germline CDR1 is SGHTA and CDR2 is FQGNSA. CDR3 DNA: TGTGCCAGCAGCTTAGATAGGCGGGAGCCTTATTACGAGCAGTACTTC. This codes for CASSLDRREPYYEQYF.

The J gene is TRBJ2-3, the V gene TRBV27; the match to TRBD1 covers 9 bases. CDR1 and CDR2 from the germline V gene are MNHEY and SMNVEV (reference sequence). Losses at the gene ends were 6 bases for V and 4 bases for J; bases not matched to a gene: 5. This CDR3 spans 14 amino acids. The CDR3 nucleotides read TGTGCCAGCAGACAGGGGGCATTATCAGATACGCAGTATTTT. Translated: CASRQGALSDTQYF.

The CDR3 DNA sequence: TGTGCCAGTAGTATAGATTTCCCCACAGACTCCAATGAGCAGTTCTTC. This encodes CASSIDFPTDSNEQFF. This chain uses TRBV19 with TRBJ2-1, with unresolved D. V was trimmed by 0 bases and J by 6 bases, leaving 15 bases between them. CDR3 length: 16 residues. The germline V gene encodes CDR1 LNHDA and CDR2 SQIVND (reference sequence).

This chain connects TRBV9 to TRBJ2-7; 7 bases align to TRBD1. The CDR3 is made up of 13 amino acids. Germline CDR1 is SGDLS and CDR2 is YYNGEE. Germline trimming cut 3 bases from V and 6 bases from J; bases unmatched to any gene: 6. DNA for the CDR3: TGTGCCAGCAGCGAGGGGACAGCTAGCGAGCAGTACTTC. Its translation: CASSEGTASEQYF.

The rearrangement links TRBV5-1 to TRBJ2-1; no firm D call. CDR3 length: 14 residues. V was trimmed by 2 bases and J by 6 bases, leaving 12 bases between them. Germline CDR1 and CDR2: SGHRS and YFSETQ. The DNA for the CDR3 is TGCGCCAGCAGCTTCTCTTACCAATTCAATGAGCAGTTCTTC. This codes for CASSFSYQFNEQFF. Supplemented by reference TRBV5-1 and TRBJ2-1, the full variable domain reads KAGVTQTPRYLIKTRGQQVTLSCSPISGHRSVSWYQQTPGQGLQFLFEYFSETQRNKGNFPGRFSGRQFSNSRSEMNVSTLELGDSALYLCASSFSYQFNEQFFGPGTRLTVL.

This sequence joins TRBV2 and TRBJ2-5; tentative D call: TRBD2 (6 bases). This CDR3 spans 15 amino acids. The V and J ends lost 3 bases and 2 bases respectively, with 13 bases between them. The germline V gene encodes CDR1 SNHLY and CDR2 FYNNEI. CDR3 sequence: CASSEIGRGQETQYF. DNA of the CDR3: TGTGCCAGCAGTGAGATAGGGCGGGGACAAGAGACCCAGTACTTC.

This chain uses TRBV20-1 with TRBJ1-2; D uncertain. CDR3 length equals 11 residues. Germline V gives CDR1 DFQATT, CDR2 SNEGSKA (reference sequence). Trimming shortened V by 0 bases and J by 7 bases, and 6 bases separated the two germline ends. CDR3 sequence (DNA): TGCAGTGCTAGAGATCAAGGTGGCTACACCTTC. Translation gives CSARDQGGYTF.

The chain uses TRBV6-5 and TRBJ2-5; 7 positions match TRBD1. Germline V CDR1 and CDR2: MNHEY, SVGAGI. V shed 2 bases and J 5 bases; nucleotides not matched to a gene: 11. The CDR3 consists of 16 residues. The CDR3 DNA is TGTGCCAGCAGTTACGGGACGACAGGGTCGGGGGAGACCCAGTACTTC. Translated: CASSYGTTGSGETQYF.